These T cell receptor beta chains were read from a single sample in a study of cytomegalovirus exposure and HLA in healthy donors. Sequencing used immunoSEQ multiplex PCR; TCRdb keeps in-frame clones, though not all of them. The sample lists around 150,000 clones; 75% to 80% were seen once. The sample was PBMCs. The receptors derive from a woman in her forties in good health and CMV-seropositive. Both conserved end residues are trimmed from each CDR3. A D gene is named only where the DNA matches it firmly.

V gene,D gene,CDR3 protein
TRBV5-4,-,ASSPDILNEKLF
TRBV7-8,TRBD1,ASSPTGGVETQY
TRBV18,-,ASSPAGTGNTIY
TRBV7-2,TRBD2,ASSLVSGFTDTQY
TRBV5-1,TRBD2,ASQALPSGSDNEQF
TRBV7-9,-,ASSPWTVPGNTIY
TRBV6-1,-,ASSEARQGPYEQY
TRBV19,TRBD1,ASTVQGVSNEQF
TRBV19,TRBD1,ASSIDSTGGRHTEAF
TRBV5-8,TRBD2,ASSLRLADSYEQY
TRBV30,TRBD2,AWRLAGRYNEQF
TRBV28,-,ASRSGGEVQPQH
TRBV2,-,ASSVAGATLEQY
TRBV19,-,ASRRAANTGELF
TRBV2,-,ASSEVLVREQY
TRBV10-2,-,ASSEDRNGYT
TRBV6-1,-,ASIQEANTEAF
TRBV27,-,ASSLSTGNTEAF
TRBV7-9,-,ASSLERPGTGANVLT
TRBV6-5,-,ASGPLAGENEQF
TRBV2,-,ASSPTNYGYT
TRBV6-5,-,ASSDGVLIGSQY
TRBV5-4,-,ASSPVGTSGDTQY
TRBV28,TRBD1,ASRETGKAF
TRBV10-3,-,AISEWGQQEAF
TRBV9,-,ASSVGVLAADTQY
TRBV19,TRBD2,ASSFGGGFNEQY
TRBV4-2,-,ASSRRGGNEKLF
TRBV5-1,-,ASSLQDRSYGYT
TRBV9,TRBD2,ASSVGGGANTQY
TRBV5-4,TRBD1,ASSSQQGARGTEAF
TRBV6-5,-,ASTLTQYNSPLH
TRBV9,TRBD1,ASSARGNYNSPLH
TRBV25-1,TRBD1,ASSGDRGYGYT
TRBV19,-,ASSSLSRRGSYEQY
TRBV6-6,-,ASSYSGQLGNQPQH
TRBV11-2,-,ASSPHRAVSYT
TRBV5-6,-,ASSLYRNTEAF
TRBV10-1,TRBD1,ASRGTAYNSPLH
TRBV6-1,-,ASSVLGAQDTEAF
TRBV19,TRBD1,ASSAWGQGPTEAF
TRBV7-2,-,ASSLQGLGSQPQH
TRBV6-5,TRBD1,ASSYSVAGGSYGYT